This T cell receptor beta chain comes out of a study of identifying expanded T cells in peripheral blood. Sequenced by immunoSEQ multiplex PCR; TCRdb stores in-frame clones only, minus some. This table has 58,000 or so clones, about 83% appearing once. CDR1 and CDR2 from the germline V gene are LNHDA and SQIVND (reference sequence). This CDR3 spans 13 amino acids. The ends were cut back, 3 bases at V and 7 bases at J, with 12 bases in the middle. The rearrangement joins TRBV19 to TRBJ1-2; D possibly corresponds to TRBD1 (5 bases). This TCR came from a person aged 18 to 75 in good health. The sample taken for sequencing was blood. The CDR3 sequence is CASSILGQTGYTF. DNA of the CDR3: TGTGCCAGTAGTATCCTCGGACAAACTGGCTACACCTTC.